The 28 T cell receptor beta chains listed next were all sequenced from one sample in a study of OX40 agonist ivuxolimab in advanced cancers. Library generation was performed with the immunoSEQ multiplex PCR assay. TCRdb's version of the immuneACCESS table is confined to in-frame rearrangements and falls short of the full clone set. An unresolved V gene accounts for under half of the shortfall where checked; the remainder is of unknown origin. This sample has 20,000 to 25,000 clones in its table, and approximately 80% of those were observed once. 25% to 30% of the sample comes from the top ten. The sample in question was CD4+ or CD8+ T cells sorted from blood, obtained in a trial of the OX40 agonist ivuxolimab. The receptor set was obtained from an adult with an advanced solid tumor such as melanoma, head and neck, liver or kidney cancer.

The V gene is TRBV12-5, the J gene TRBJ2-3, with a tentative D call TRBD2 (5 bases). This CDR3 region has 14 residues. The ends were cut back, 6 bases at V and 3 bases at J, with 13 bases in the middle. Germline V gene data show CDR1 as LGHNT and CDR2 as FRNRAP. In DNA, the CDR3 is TGTGCTAGTGGAGGAGAGGGCTTGACAGATACGCAGTATTTT. Its translation: CASGGEGLTDTQYF.

This chain joins TRBV11-2 and TRBJ1-2, with 7 bases aligning to TRBD1. Germline V gene sequence: CDR1 SGHAT, CDR2 FQNNGV. Trimming at V came to 4 bases and at J to 5 bases, leaving 7 bases not matched to a gene. This CDR3 is built from 14 residues. CDR3: CASSWGQLNYGYTF. The CDR3 DNA follows: TGTGCCAGCAGCTGGGGACAGTTAAATTATGGCTACACCTTC.

CDR3 sequence: CASSLGAGGYEQYF. The CDR3 DNA follows: TGTGCCAGCAGCTTGGGGGCAGGGGGCTACGAGCAGTACTTC. The chain has TRBV28 and TRBJ2-7; TRBD1 matches at 7 bases. V dropped 6 bases and J dropped 3; count of bases not matched to a gene: 8. The CDR3 loop spans 14 amino acids. The germline CDR1 and CDR2 sequences are MDHEN and SYDVKM.

The V call is TRBV5-1, the J call TRBJ2-2; 13 nucleotides align to TRBD2. The CDR3 totals 16 residues. CDR1 and CDR2 (germline): SGHRS, YFSETQ. V gave up 4 bases and J gave up 7 bases; unmatched junction bases: 7. The CDR3 region is CASSPGLAGEDGELFF. The CDR3 DNA sequence: TGCGCCAGCAGCCCCGGACTAGCGGGAGAGGACGGGGAGCTGTTTTTT.

This clone was detected only once. For the CDR3, the DNA is TGTGCCAGCAGCAAAGGAGTAGCGGGAGAGTACAATGAGCAGTTCTTC. Translated: CASSKGVAGEYNEQFF. This chain connects TRBV7-6 to TRBJ2-1, with 9 bases matching TRBD2. CDR1 is SGHVS and CDR2 is FNYEAQ in the germline V gene. The CDR3 loop spans 16 amino acids. V gave up 5 bases and J gave up 4 bases; unmatched junction bases: 9.

The J gene is TRBJ1-2, the V gene TRBV4-1; 8 bases align to TRBD1. The CDR3 is 15 amino acids. Germline assignment: CDR1 MGHRA and CDR2 YSYEKL. The V segment lost 5 bases and the J segment 5 bases; nucleotides outside the gene matches: 10. CDR3 residues: CASSSRTGTGYGYTF. Written as DNA, the CDR3 is TGCGCCAGCAGCTCGCGGACAGGGACGGGGTATGGCTACACCTTC.

This chain joins TRBV7-9 and TRBJ2-1; 11 bases agree with TRBD2. Germline trimming cut 5 bases from V and 8 bases from J; bases unmatched to any gene: 17. The CDR3 length is 18 residues. Germline-derived CDR1 and CDR2 are SEHNR and FQNEAQ (reference sequence). The CDR3 region is CASSTGLGRTSGFYEQFF. The CDR3 region has the DNA TGTGCCAGCAGCACAGGGTTGGGACGGACTAGCGGGTTCTATGAGCAGTTCTTC.

The V call is TRBV11-2, the J call TRBJ2-7, with TRBD1 matching over 8 bases. The length of the CDR3 is 16 residues. V lost 5 bases, J lost 0 bases, and 9 bases stayed unmatched. CDR1 SGHAT and CDR2 FQNNGV come from the germline V gene. The CDR3 spells CASSPGGGQSSYEQYF. The CDR3 DNA reads TGTGCCAGCAGCCCAGGGGGCGGTCAGAGCTCCTACGAGCAGTACTTC.

V gene TRBV4-1 combines with J gene TRBJ1-2; perhaps TRBD1 as D (5 bases). Trimming stripped 3 bases from V and 4 bases from J, with 12 bases between. Germline V CDR1 and CDR2: MGHRA, YSYEKL. The length of the CDR3 is 14 residues. CDR3 DNA sequence: TGCGCCAGCAGCCAGGGCAGGGAAGGCTATGGCTACACCTTC. Its protein product is CASSQGREGYGYTF.

The chain combines TRBV28 with TRBJ2-7; the D gene is possibly TRBD2 (6 bases). CDR3 length: 14 amino acids. From germline, CDR1 is MDHEN and CDR2 SYDVKM. V lost 5 bases and J lost 2, with 13 bases in between. In nucleotides, the CDR3 is TGTGCCAGCAGTGTCTTAGCGGAAACCTACGAGCAGTACTTC. Its protein product is CASSVLAETYEQYF.

V and J are TRBV12-5 and TRBJ1-2; D perhaps matches TRBD1 (5 bases). This CDR3 contains 15 residues. Germline V CDR1 and CDR2: LGHNT, FRNRAP. The CDR3 DNA sequence: TGTGCCGTACCTGGACCTTCCGATGGGGGCTATGGCTACACCTTC. Translated, it gives CAVPGPSDGGYGYTF.

This clone has only one observation. This chain uses TRBV4-1 with TRBJ2-6, with 10 bases lining up with TRBD2. This CDR3 is built from 17 residues. V lost 7 bases and J lost 0; bases outside the gene matches: 6. CDR1 and CDR2 (germline): MGHRA, YSYEKL. The CDR3 DNA reads as TGCGCCAGCAACTCCGGGACTAGCGTCTCTGGGGCCAACGTCCTGACTTTC. Its translation is CASNSGTSVSGANVLTF.

This sequence joins TRBV27 and TRBJ1-5; maybe TRBD1 (6 bases). Germline V CDR1 and CDR2: MNHEY, SMNVEV (reference sequence). The CDR3 extends over 14 amino acids. Trimming cost V 5 bases and J 4 bases, with 12 bases left between them. Written as DNA, the CDR3 is TGTGCCAGCAGTGCCCACAGGGTTAATCAGCCCCAGCATTTT. It codes for CASSAHRVNQPQHF.

The chain links TRBV27 to TRBJ2-5; D call uncertain. The CDR3 has 13 amino acids. Per germline, CDR1 MNHEY and CDR2 SMNVEV (reference sequence). The V end was cut by 2 bases, the J end by 2 bases, with 6 bases between. CDR3 sequence (DNA): TGTGCCAGCAGTTTACTCGATCAAGAGACCCAGTACTTC. As protein: CASSLLDQETQYF.

The V call is TRBV5-6, the J call TRBJ1-3, with D unresolved. Per germline, CDR1 SGHDT and CDR2 YYEEEE. Trimming removed 7 bases at V and 4 bases at J, with 9 bases between. CDR3 size: 12 residues. The CDR3 DNA is TGTGCCAGCGGTAGGTCCGGAAACACCATATATTTT. It encodes CASGRSGNTIYF.

This rearrangement joins TRBV9 to TRBJ2-7; TRBD1 matches at 7 bases. The J segment lost 7 bases and the V segment lost 0 bases, leaving 10 bases of the junction unmatched. The CDR3 has 15 residues. Germline V gene data show CDR1 as SGDLS and CDR2 as YYNGEE. DNA of the CDR3: TGTGCCAGCAGCGTAGACGGGACAGAATTTCAAGAGCAGTACTTC. Protein sequence: CASSVDGTEFQEQYF.

The chain links TRBV4-2 to TRBJ2-7; tentatively, D is TRBD2 (5 bases). The CDR3 is 16 residues long. Germline CDR1 LGHNA, CDR2 YNFKEQ. With 4 bases removed from V and 0 bases from J, the gap between germline ends came to 16 bases. The CDR3 protein is CASSPAMGRDSYEQYF. DNA for the CDR3: TGTGCCAGCAGCCCTGCGATGGGGAGAGACTCCTACGAGCAGTACTTC.

The V and J genes are TRBV6-1 and TRBJ2-3; tentatively, D is TRBD1 (5 bases). The CDR3 extends over 17 amino acids. Trimming cost V 0 bases and J 4 bases, with 17 bases left between them. Germline CDR1 and CDR2: MNHNS and SASEGT. The CDR3 DNA reads as TGTGCCAGCAGTGAAGCACCCGTGACAGATCCTGCAGATACGCAGTATTTT. As protein: CASSEAPVTDPADTQYF.

The chain links TRBV10-1 to TRBJ1-6, with TRBD1 matching 9 bases. The V gene end was trimmed by 0 bases and the J gene end by 10 bases; junction bases not matched to a gene: 1. CDR3 length equals 14 residues. The V gene's germline CDR1 is WNHNN and CDR2 SYGVQD (reference sequence). CDR3 nucleotides: TGCGCCAGCAGTGAGTCAACAGGGGGCTCACCCCTCCACTTT. Its protein product is CASSESTGGSPLHF.

The V and J genes are TRBV1 and TRBJ1-6. TRBV1 is annotated as a pseudogene. The CDR3 is 16 amino acids. The CDR3 loop is CTSSPHKSSYNSPLHF. The CDR3 nucleotides read TGCACCAGCAGCCCACACAAGAGCTCCTATAATTCACCCCTCCACTTT.

This chain uses TRBV9 with TRBJ1-5; D might be TRBD1 (6 bases). V was clipped by 4 bases and J by 6 bases, with 11 bases between them. The germline CDR1 and CDR2 sequences are SGDLS and YYNGEE. CDR3 length: 13 residues. The CDR3 sequence is CASSPSGAQPQHF. DNA for the CDR3: TGTGCCAGCAGCCCCTCAGGGGCTCAGCCCCAGCATTTT.

V gene TRBV19 combines with J gene TRBJ1-5; D perhaps matches TRBD1 (5 bases). The germline CDR1 and CDR2 sequences are LNHDA and SQIVND (reference sequence). This CDR3 spans 15 amino acids. Trimming cost V 2 bases and J 5 bases, with 13 bases left between them. This CDR3 reads CASSIRPLGHQPQHF. The CDR3 nucleotides are TGTGCCAGTAGTATAAGGCCCCTGGGGCATCAGCCCCAGCATTTT.

This clone appeared once. The chain joins TRBV6-4 to TRBJ2-3, with TRBD2 matching 9 bases. The CDR3 contains 14 residues. CDR1 and CDR2 from the germline V gene are MRHNA and SNTAGT. Germline trimming cut 3 bases from V and 4 bases from J; bases unmatched to any gene: 2. CDR3 coding DNA: TGTGCCAGCAGTGAGGGACTAGCTGCAGATACGCAGTATTTT. This encodes CASSEGLAADTQYF.

The rearrangement joins TRBV6-5 to TRBJ2-1, with D unresolved. Germline CDR1 and CDR2: MNHEY and SVGAGI. The CDR3 spans 13 residues. Deletions cut 0 bases from V and 9 bases from J, with 9 bases between. CDR3 in amino acids: CASSYSKGFEQFF. The DNA for the CDR3 is TGTGCCAGCAGTTACTCGAAGGGTTTTGAGCAGTTCTTC.

The chain has TRBV4-1 and TRBJ2-5, with D perhaps matching TRBD1 (6 bases). The last part of the DNA fits TRBJ2-7 better; the J call may be wrong. This CDR3 has 15 residues. Germline lookup yields CDR1 MGHRA and CDR2 YSYEKL. The CDR3 sequence: CASSQEGAWSYEQYF. The CDR3, as DNA: TGCGCCAGCAGCCAAGAGGGGGCTTGGTCCTACGAGCAGTACTTC.

The chain links TRBV4-1 to TRBJ2-7, with TRBD2 as a possible D gene (5 bases). CDR3 length: 14 amino acids. Germline CDR1 MGHRA, CDR2 YSYEKL. Trimming took off 0 bases at V and 1 base at J, with 7 bases between the two ends. The chain's CDR3 is CASSQEGGSYEQYF. The CDR3 DNA reads TGCGCCAGCAGCCAAGAAGGCGGGTCCTACGAGCAGTACTTC.

This CDR3 reads CASSLSGQGTNTEAFF. The CDR3 DNA reads as TGTGCCAGCAGTTTATCGGGACAGGGGACGAACACTGAAGCTTTCTTT. The chain combines TRBV27 with TRBJ1-1; TRBD1 agrees at 10 bases. This CDR3 spans 16 amino acids. The V and J ends lost 0 bases and 1 base, in that order; junction bases with no gene match: 2. In germline, CDR1 is MNHEY, CDR2 SMNVEV (reference sequence).

The genes are TRBV4-1 and TRBJ2-7; possibly TRBD1 or TRBD2 for D (6 bases each). Germline values: CDR1 MGHRA, CDR2 YSYEKL. V lost 2 bases to trimming and J lost 2 bases, with 16 bases between them. This CDR3 region has 16 residues. The chain's CDR3 is CASSQTGTALAYEQYF. The CDR3 nucleotides read TGCGCCAGCAGCCAAACAGGGACTGCATTAGCCTACGAGCAGTACTTC.